Here is one T cell receptor (beta chain) with its context. This sample is drawn from a study of blood T cell repertoires in COVID-19. Some clones are missing from TCRdb's copy, which holds only in-frame ones; the method was immunoSEQ multiplex PCR. Found here are over 150,000 clones, more than 65% of them singletons; the top ten hold around 7%. Looked up from germline, CDR1 is SGHRS and CDR2 is YFSETQ. J gave up 5 bases and V 4 bases, and 5 bases lay outside the gene matches. The CDR3 covers 14 residues. The genes are TRBV5-1 and TRBJ2-5; 10 nucleotides match TRBD1. Sequences were obtained from PBMCs or T cells enriched from blood (not recorded which). This receptor was identified in a middle-aged man who had recovered from COVID-19. CDR3 loop: CASSGGTGDETQYF. DNA of the CDR3: TGCGCCAGCAGCGGCGGGACAGGGGACGAGACCCAGTACTTC.